The clone carrying this TCR beta chain was counted only a few times. The data stem from a study of response to subunit inactivated influenza vaccine. TCRdb processed the RT-PCR reads anew with MiXCR; each CDR3 protein has one entry. Altogether some 550,000 distinct CDR3 sequences are present, under 30% being singletons, with the ten largest covering approximately 2.9%. The same data also contributed to another study, on T cells expressing NK-cell markers. This second study says: It was by 5'RACE template switching with UMIs that TCR beta cDNA was made. HCMV seropositivity marked seven of the eight sequenced donors; one was seronegative. An anti-gamma-delta TCR antibody restricted sorting to alpha-beta TCR T cells in several experiments. Where a few donors were concerned, these clonotypes also led the CD3+CD56-NKG2C+ fraction.

The origin of this receptor is a man aged 50-60 years who received an inactivated influenza vaccine. Specimen: CD4+ T cells sorted from PBMCs, collected 11 to 12 days after vaccination.

The CDR3 loop reads CASSLIAVEQFF. CDR3 DNA: TGTGCCAGCAGTTTAATTGCTGTAGAGCAGTTCTTC. The chain has TRBV12-3 or TRBV12-4 and TRBJ2-1, with D unresolved. The CDR3 sequence is 12 residues long. Between the trimmed V and J ends, which lost 2 bases and 10 bases, there was a span of 9 bases.